This record concerns one T cell receptor (beta chain) sequence. This sample was taken from a study of blood T cell repertoires in COVID-19. As for the study in general: The samples span acute and convalescent COVID-19 from the United States, Italy and Spain. Nucleic acid was either cDNA or gDNA, and it came from T cells, B-cell-depleted T cells, or PBMCs.

Repertoires were generated with immunoSEQ multiplex PCR, while TCRdb's copy carries only in-frame clones and drops some. In the table there are roughly 31,000 clones, more than 80% of which are singletons. The germline gives CDR1 SGHVS, CDR2 FNYEAQ. V was pared by 0 bases and J by 2 bases, with 13 bases between. This CDR3 is built from 16 residues. The sample consisted of peripheral blood. This clonotype was sampled from a man in his fifties or sixties with acute or convalescent COVID-19. V is TRBV7-6 and J is TRBJ1-2, with D perhaps matching TRBD1 (6 bases). In DNA, the CDR3 is TGTGCCAGCAGCTTAGCGGCTCCAGGGGCCAACTATGGCTACACCTTC. Protein product: CASSLAAPGANYGYTF. Combining the CDR3 with reference TRBV7-6 and TRBJ1-2 gives the whole variable domain GAGVSQSPRYKVTKRGQDVALRCDPISGHVSLYWYRQALGQGPEFLTYFNYEAQQDKSGLPNDRFSAERPEGSISTLTIQRTEQRDSAMYRCASSLAAPGANYGYTFGSGTRLTVV.